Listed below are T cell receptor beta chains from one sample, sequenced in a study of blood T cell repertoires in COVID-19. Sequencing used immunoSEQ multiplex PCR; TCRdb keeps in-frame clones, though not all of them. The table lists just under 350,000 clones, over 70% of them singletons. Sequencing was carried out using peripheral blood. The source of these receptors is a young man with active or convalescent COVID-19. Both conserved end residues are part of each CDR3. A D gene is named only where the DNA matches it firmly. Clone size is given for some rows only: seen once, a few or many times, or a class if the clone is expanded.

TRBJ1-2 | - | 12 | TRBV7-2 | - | TGTGCCAGCAGCTCCCCCGGGGGGGGCTACACCTTC | CASSSPGGGYTF
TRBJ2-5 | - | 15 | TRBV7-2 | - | TGTGCCAGCAGCATGGCCGGGTCTTATCTCGAGACCCAGTACTTC | CASSMAGSYLETQYF
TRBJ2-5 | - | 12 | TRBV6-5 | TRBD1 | TGTGCCAGTCAACAGGGGGGAGAGACCCAGTACTTC | CASQQGGETQYF
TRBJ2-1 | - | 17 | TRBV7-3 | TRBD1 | TGTGCCAGCAGCTCAGGAGGGCCGGGACAGGGGAAAAATGAGCAGTTCTTC | CASSSGGPGQGKNEQFF
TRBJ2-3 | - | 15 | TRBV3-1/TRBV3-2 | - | TGTGCCAGCAGCTCCCGGACAGATTTCACAGATACGCAGTATTTT | CASSSRTDFTDTQYF
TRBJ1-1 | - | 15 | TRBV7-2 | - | TGTGCCAGCAGCTTAGGGAGGGGCCGGGGCACTGAAGCTTTCTTT | CASSLGRGRGTEAFF
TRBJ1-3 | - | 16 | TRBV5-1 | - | TGCGCCAGCAGTTTTGGGGTAACGGGGTACGGAAACACCATATATTTT | CASSFGVTGYGNTIYF
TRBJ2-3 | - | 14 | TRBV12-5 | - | TGTGCTAGTGGTTTGTTTGCCCGGACAGATACGCAGTATTTT | CASGLFARTDTQYF
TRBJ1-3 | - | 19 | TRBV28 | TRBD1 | TGTGCCAGCAGTAGACAGGGGGCCACGTTCTTACGTGTCGGAAACACCATATATTTT | CASSRQGATFLRVGNTIYF
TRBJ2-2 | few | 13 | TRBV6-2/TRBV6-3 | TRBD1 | TGTGCCAGCAGCCCACAGGGGGCCGGGGAGCTGTTTTTT | CASSPQGAGELFF
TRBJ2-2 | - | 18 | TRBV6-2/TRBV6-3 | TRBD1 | TGTGCCAGCAGTTACGGGTTGGGGACAGGGCGGTCCACCGGGGAGCTGTTTTTT | CASSYGLGTGRSTGELFF
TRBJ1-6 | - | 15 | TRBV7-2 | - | TGTGCCAGCAGCTTAGATTACAGGAGTAATTCACCCCTCCACTTT | CASSLDYRSNSPLHF
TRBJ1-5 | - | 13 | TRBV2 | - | TGTGCCAGCAGTGAAGTCGTAAATCAGCCCCAGCATTTT | CASSEVVNQPQHF
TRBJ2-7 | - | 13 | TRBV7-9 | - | TGTGCCAGCAGCTTAGCCCGCGGGATAGAGCAGTACTTC | CASSLARGIEQYF
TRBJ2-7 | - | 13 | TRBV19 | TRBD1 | TGTGCCAGTAGTCCCCAGGGGGAGTACGAGCAGTACTTC | CASSPQGEYEQYF
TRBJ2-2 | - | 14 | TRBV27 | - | TGTGCCAGCAGCCGTCCGCGCGAAACCGGGGAGCTGTTTTTT | CASSRPRETGELFF
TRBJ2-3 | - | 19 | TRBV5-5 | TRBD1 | TGTGCCAGCAGCCCGGACGGGACAGTCCCGCTTGGTAGCACAGATACGCAGTATTTT | CASSPDGTVPLGSTDTQYF
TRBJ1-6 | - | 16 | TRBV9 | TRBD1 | TGTGCCAGCAGCGTAGCTCCTCAGGGGGCTGAATCACCCCTCCACTTT | CASSVAPQGAESPLHF
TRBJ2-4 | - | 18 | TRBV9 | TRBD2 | TGTGCCAGCAGCGTAGAGGGAGCTAGCGGGGGAGCCAAAAACATTCAGTACTTC | CASSVEGASGGAKNIQYF
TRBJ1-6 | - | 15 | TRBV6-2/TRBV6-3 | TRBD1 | TGTGCCAGCAGTTGGGGGACAGGGAATAATTCACCCCTCCACTTT | CASSWGTGNNSPLHF
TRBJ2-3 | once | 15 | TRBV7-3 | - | TGTGCCAGCAGCCTCCAGGGTATCTACACAGATACGCAGTATTTT | CASSLQGIYTDTQYF
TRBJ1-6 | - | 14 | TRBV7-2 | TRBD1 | TGTGCCAGCAGTTACAGGACAGGGGGTTCACCCCTCCACTTT | CASSYRTGGSPLHF
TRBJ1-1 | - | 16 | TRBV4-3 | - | TGCGCCAGCAGCCAAGGCCCACAGGGATGGAACACTGAAGCTTTCTTT | CASSQGPQGWNTEAFF
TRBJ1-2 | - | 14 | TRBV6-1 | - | TGTGCCAGCAGTGAAGCTGGCCGCTTATATGGCTACACCTTC | CASSEAGRLYGYTF
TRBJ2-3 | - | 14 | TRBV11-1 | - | TGTGCCAGCAGCTCCCGGGTCACCACAGATACGCAGTATTTT | CASSSRVTTDTQYF
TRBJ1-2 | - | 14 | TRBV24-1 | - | TGTGCCACCAGTGAGGGTGGAGGGATCTATGGCTACACCTTC | CATSEGGGIYGYTF
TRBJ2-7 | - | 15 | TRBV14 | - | TGTGCCAGCAGCAAAAGCCCAGGGGCGATATACGAGCAGTACTTC | CASSKSPGAIYEQYF
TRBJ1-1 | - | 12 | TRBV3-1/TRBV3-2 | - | TGTGCCAGCAGCCAAGATTTTGGGGCAGCTTTCTTT | CASSQDFGAAFF
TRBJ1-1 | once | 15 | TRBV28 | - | TGTGCCAGCAGTGCCGGACAGAGGGTGAACACTGAAGCTTTCTTT | CASSAGQRVNTEAFF
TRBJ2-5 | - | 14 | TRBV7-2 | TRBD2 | TGTGCCAGCAGTGTAAGCGGGGGTCGGGAGACCCAGTACTTC | CASSVSGGRETQYF
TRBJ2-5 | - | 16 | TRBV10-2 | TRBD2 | TGCGCCAGCAGTGAGTCAGGAAGCGGGGGGGGAGAGACCCAGTACTTC | CASSESGSGGGETQYF
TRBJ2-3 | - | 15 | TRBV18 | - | TGTGCCAGCTCACCAAGCTTGCCGAACACAGATACGCAGTATTTT | CASSPSLPNTDTQYF
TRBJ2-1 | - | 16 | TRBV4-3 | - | TGCGCCAGCAGCCAAGATCTCCGGGGGACCTACAATGAGCAGTTCTTC | CASSQDLRGTYNEQFF
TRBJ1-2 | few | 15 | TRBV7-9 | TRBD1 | TGTGCCAGCAGGCCAAACAGGGGGCTTAACTATGGCTACACCTTC | CASRPNRGLNYGYTF
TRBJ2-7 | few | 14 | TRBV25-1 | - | TGTGCCAGCAGTCTAGACGGTTTCTCCTACGAGCAGTACTTC | CASSLDGFSYEQYF
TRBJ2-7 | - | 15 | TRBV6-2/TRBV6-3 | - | TGTGCCAGCAGTTACTCGGCAGGGGCGTACTACGAGCAGTACTTC | CASSYSAGAYYEQYF
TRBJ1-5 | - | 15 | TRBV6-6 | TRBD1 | TGTGCCAGCACCCCAGAGGGGGCCGGCAATCAGCCCCAGCATTTT | CASTPEGAGNQPQHF
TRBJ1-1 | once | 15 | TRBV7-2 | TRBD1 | TGTGCCAGCAACCCGGACAGGGTATGGGGCACTGAAGCTTTCTTT | CASNPDRVWGTEAFF
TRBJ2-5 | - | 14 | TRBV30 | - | TGTGCCTGGCGACCTCGGGAGTACCAAGAGACCCAGTACTTC | CAWRPREYQETQYF
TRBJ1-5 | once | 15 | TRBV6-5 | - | TGTGCCAGCAGTCGAGGGATGGTGGGCGATCAGCCCCAGCATTTT | CASSRGMVGDQPQHF